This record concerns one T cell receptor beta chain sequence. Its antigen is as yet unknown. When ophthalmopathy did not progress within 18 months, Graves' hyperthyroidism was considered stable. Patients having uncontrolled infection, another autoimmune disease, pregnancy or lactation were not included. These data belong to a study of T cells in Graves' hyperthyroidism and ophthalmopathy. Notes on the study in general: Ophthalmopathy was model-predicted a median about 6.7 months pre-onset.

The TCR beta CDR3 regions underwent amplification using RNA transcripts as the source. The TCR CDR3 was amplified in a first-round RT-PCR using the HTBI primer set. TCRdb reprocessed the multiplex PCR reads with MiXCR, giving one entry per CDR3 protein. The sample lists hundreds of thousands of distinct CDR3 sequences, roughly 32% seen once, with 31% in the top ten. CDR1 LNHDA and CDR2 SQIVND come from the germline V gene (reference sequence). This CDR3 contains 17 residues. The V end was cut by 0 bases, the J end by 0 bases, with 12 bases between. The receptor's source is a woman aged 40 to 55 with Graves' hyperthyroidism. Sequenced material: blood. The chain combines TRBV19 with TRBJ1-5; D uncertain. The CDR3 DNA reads TGTGCCAGTAGTATAGATTTGTTCAGAAATAGCAATCAGCCCCAGCATTTT. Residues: CASSIDLFRNSNQPQHF. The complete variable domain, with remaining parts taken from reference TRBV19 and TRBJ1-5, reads DGGITQSPKYLFRKEGQNVTLSCEQNLNHDAMYWYRQDPGQGLRLIYYSQIVNDFQKGDIAEGYSVSREKKESFPLTVTSAQKNPTAFYLCASSIDLFRNSNQPQHFGDGTRLSIL.